The source of this TCR beta chain is a study of glioma-infiltrating T cells after dendritic cell vaccination (dated by TCRdb to the mid-2010s). For context, the study as a whole: The cohort comprised approximately 15 glioblastoma patients from Phase I and II dendritic cell vaccination trials, 9 newly diagnosed and 6 with recurrent disease. Autologous tumor lysate-pulsed dendritic cell vaccination was administered to the patients between about 2003 and 2012. The vaccine consisted of monocyte-derived dendritic cells cultured less than 9 days with IL-4 and GM-CSF, then pulsed overnight with autologous tumor lysate. Each patient got three intradermal injections of the dendritic cell vaccine, spaced at biweekly intervals, in the arm below the axilla. In glioblastoma patients vaccinated with dendritic cells, deep sequencing of TCR beta CDR3 regions served to measure the amount of tumor-infiltrating lymphocytes and to compare repertoires between tumor and blood. Survival after dendritic cell vaccination was correlated with TCR sequencing metrics such as TIL content and the overlap between tumor and blood repertoires. General study outcomes and caveats: The three-group TCR overlap response model was characterized as speculative, and prospective validation of the model was stated to be required. After dendritic cell vaccination, a higher estimated pretreatment TIL content predicted longer time to progression and longer overall survival. No direct relationship between TCR clonality and survival was found, suggesting that a diverse polyclonal response may matter. The cohort was small and heterogeneous, only a few patients had full blood and tumor sets, and even fewer had initial-recurrent tumor pairs.

The meaning of the sample's time point label: after dendritic cell vaccination, including at tumor progression/relapse. Patients were selected for having adequate residual fresh-frozen tumor tissue and more than two years of available survival data. Molecular status otherwise varied across the glioblastoma patients, but none of them carried an isocitrate dehydrogenase mutation. PBMC were collected before vaccination, two weeks after the third vaccination, and at tumor progression if progression occurred. The Qiagen DNeasy Blood extraction Kit was used to extract genomic DNA. TCRB CDR3 regions were amplified from 2 to 2.5 ug genomic DNA, or all available DNA if less, using the immunoSEQ assay. For multiplex PCR, 60 forward primers for TCR V beta segments and 13 reverse primers for J beta segments were used. To estimate reads per starting template, synthetic control templates were spiked into each sample at limiting dilution. The Illumina HiSeq System generated sequencing reads of 87 bp. As for the authors' bioinformatics: PCR and sequencing errors were removed by a nearest neighbor algorithm that merged closely related sequences. TCR overlap was measured as the percentage of unique tumor TCR beta sequences that were also present in the peripheral blood of the same patient. Not all clones reach the TCRdb copy of this immuneACCESS table, which keeps in-frame sequences only. Checked studies attribute under half of the gap to unresolved V genes and leave the rest unexplained. That table supplies the V and J calls and clone size; D and trimming were determined from the DNA. For this sample the table gives under 130,000 clones, of which 90% were detected only once. The ten largest clonotypes hold approximately 3% of the sample.

The germline V gene supplies CDR1 MNHEY and CDR2 SVGAGI. From cysteine to phenylalanine, the CDR3 is 14 amino acids long. Only the CDR3 part of the read is kept: 42 bases, read in frame from the first base. Trimming at the junction amounts to 5 bases on V and 2 bases on J, and the germline ends lie 12 bases apart. A remark on this clone: This clone's antigen is unknown. Base quality data are lacking; no much larger clone is found one base away.

The TCR comes from a human donor with glioblastoma. Sequenced here: blood, sampled after dendritic cell vaccination. This sequence uses TRBV6-5 and TRBJ1-1; no confident D gene assignment can be made. The CDR3 in this case is CASSPDGVNTEAFF. In nucleotides, the sequence is TGTGCCAGCAGTCCCGACGGGGTTAACACTGAAGCTTTCTTT.